The 23 T cell receptor beta chains below were found in one sample sequenced in a study of cytomegalovirus exposure and HLA in healthy donors. The PCR had 60 Vbeta and 13 Jbeta primers. Libraries were prepared by immunoSEQ multiplex PCR; TCRdb keeps only in-frame clonotypes and omits some of them. The repertoire holds around 210,000 clones, with around 83% as singletons. Material for sequencing was PBMCs. Receptor source: a middle-aged woman in good health and CMV-seronegative.

The chain has TRBV6-6 and TRBJ1-2; D is possibly TRBD1 (6 bases). The V gene lost 2 bases and the J gene lost 2 bases, with 9 bases spanning the gap. From germline, CDR1 is MNHNY and CDR2 SVGAGI (reference sequence). The CDR3 extends over 14 amino acids. The CDR3 DNA reads as TGTGCCAGCAGTTACGGTACAGGGAACTATGGCTACACCTTC. Its translation is CASSYGTGNYGYTF.

This clone was counted a few times. V is TRBV5-1 and J is TRBJ2-6, with a weak D call TRBD1 (5 bases). The V and J ends lost 2 bases and 0 bases respectively, with 15 bases between them. The CDR3 spans 18 residues. Germline V gene data show CDR1 as SGHRS and CDR2 as YFSETQ. The CDR3 nucleotides are TGCGCCAGCAGCTTACGGACACAGAAACGCTCTGGGGCCAACGTCCTGACTTTC. Amino acids: CASSLRTQKRSGANVLTF.

This clone is a singleton in its sample. The rearrangement uses TRBV5-6 and TRBJ2-2; 10 bases match TRBD1. Losses at the gene ends were 0 bases for V and 7 bases for J; bases not matched to a gene: 9. The CDR3 contains 17 residues. Germline assignment: CDR1 SGHDT and CDR2 YYEEEE. CDR3 coding DNA: TGTGCCAGCAGCTTGGATTTCGGGACAGGGGTAGGCGGGGAGCTGTTTTTT. Translated, it gives CASSLDFGTGVGGELFF.

The chain links TRBV28 to TRBJ2-7, with 9 bases identical to TRBD2. The trim removed 2 bases at V and 0 bases at J, leaving 17 bases unmatched. The CDR3 is 20 amino acids. Germline V gene data show CDR1 as MDHEN and CDR2 as SYDVKM. The CDR3 region is CASSLEGGGTAGGSSYEQYF. DNA of the CDR3: TGTGCCAGCAGTTTAGAAGGAGGAGGTACGGCGGGAGGGAGCTCCTACGAGCAGTACTTC.

This clone counts as medium-sized. The CDR3 loop reads CASRIGTGWAYEQYF. The DNA for the CDR3 is TGTGCCAGCAGGATTGGGACAGGGTGGGCCTACGAGCAGTACTTC. The chain combines TRBV2 with TRBJ2-7, with 9 bases matching TRBD1. This CDR3 is 15 amino acids long. With 6 bases clipped from V and 2 bases from J, the junction kept 8 bases outside the gene matches. The germline V gene encodes CDR1 SNHLY and CDR2 FYNNEI.

V is TRBV15 and J is TRBJ1-4; no firm D call. The CDR3 loop spans 18 amino acids. Trimming shortened V by 0 bases and J by 8 bases, and 22 bases separated the two germline ends. Germline CDR1 reads LNHNV; CDR2 reads YYDKDF (reference sequence). The CDR3 DNA reads as TGTGCCACCAGCAGAGATCTCATAACCTCCGACGAGGGAGAAAAACTGTTTTTT. As protein: CATSRDLITSDEGEKLFF. The variable domain in full, completed from reference TRBV15 and TRBJ1-4, reads DAMVIQNPRYQVTQFGKPVTLSCSQTLNHNVMYWYQQKSSQAPKLLFHYYDKDFNNEADTPDNFQSRRPNTSFCFLDIRSPGLGDTAMYLCATSRDLITSDEGEKLFFGSGTQLSVL.

The chain uses TRBV19 and TRBJ1-1; 8 nucleotides match TRBD1. This CDR3 spans 14 amino acids. Germline values: CDR1 LNHDA, CDR2 SQIVND (reference sequence). V dropped 7 bases and J dropped 1; count of bases not matched to a gene: 5. The CDR3 sequence is CASTYGQGNTEAFF. For the CDR3, the DNA is TGTGCCAGTACCTACGGACAGGGGAACACTGAAGCTTTCTTT. The full variable domain, rest sourced from reference TRBV19 and TRBJ1-1, is DGGITQSPKYLFRKEGQNVTLSCEQNLNHDAMYWYRQDPGQGLRLIYYSQIVNDFQKGDIAEGYSVSREKKESFPLTVTSAQKNPTAFYLCASTYGQGNTEAFFGQGTRLTVV.

The sample holds a few counts of this clone. The chain recombines TRBV13 with TRBJ1-2; 10 nucleotides align to TRBD1. With 5 bases clipped from V and 5 bases from J, the junction kept 8 bases outside the gene matches. The CDR3 spans 15 residues. Germline V gene data show CDR1 as PRHDT and CDR2 as FYEKMQ (reference sequence). The CDR3 sequence is CASSPDRGRGYGYTF. DNA of the CDR3: TGTGCCAGCAGCCCAGACAGGGGGCGAGGGTATGGCTACACCTTC.

This chain connects TRBV28 to TRBJ1-1, with a tentative D call TRBD1 (6 bases). From germline, CDR1 is MDHEN and CDR2 SYDVKM. V lost 5 bases, J lost 7 bases, and 11 bases lay in between. This CDR3 comprises 12 residues. CDR3 region: CASSGDTREAFF. CDR3 coding DNA: TGTGCCAGCAGTGGGGACACCCGTGAAGCTTTCTTT.

The rearrangement uses TRBV2 and TRBJ1-1, with 7 bases aligning to TRBD1. The CDR3 runs to 14 residues. The germline V gene has CDR1 SNHLY and CDR2 FYNNEI. V dropped 7 bases and J dropped 3; count of bases not matched to a gene: 8. CDR3 coding DNA: TGTGCCAGCACAATACAGCAGGGGGACACTGAAGCTTTCTTT. It translates to CASTIQQGDTEAFF.

The chain is built from TRBV7-6 and TRBJ2-7, with TRBD2 identical over 10 bases. J gave up 5 bases and V 0 bases, and 4 bases lay outside the gene matches. This CDR3 is 15 amino acids long. Germline loops: CDR1 SGHVS, CDR2 FNYEAQ. The CDR3, as DNA: TGTGCCAGCAGCTTAGCTCCTAGCGGGAGCCACGAGCAGTACTTC. Its protein is CASSLAPSGSHEQYF. The entire variable domain, with the rest obtained from reference TRBV7-6 and TRBJ2-7, is as follows: GAGVSQSPRYKVTKRGQDVALRCDPISGHVSLYWYRQALGQGPEFLTYFNYEAQQDKSGLPNDRFSAERPEGSISTLTIQRTEQRDSAMYRCASSLAPSGSHEQYFGPGTRLTVT.

The rearrangement links TRBV18 to TRBJ1-2; no reliable D call. Germline CDR1 and CDR2: KGHSH and LQKENI. The length of the CDR3 is 14 residues. Trimming removed 2 bases at V and 3 bases at J, with 10 bases between. The CDR3 sequence is CASSPGQLDYGYTF. The CDR3 DNA reads as TGTGCCAGCTCACCAGGGCAGCTGGACTATGGCTACACCTTC.

V gene TRBV15 combines with J gene TRBJ2-7; 7 bases are shared with TRBD2. The V and J ends lost 3 bases and 3 bases, in that order; junction bases with no gene match: 2. The CDR3 runs to 13 residues. Germline values: CDR1 LNHNV, CDR2 YYDKDF (reference sequence). The CDR3 here is CATSSTSDYEQYF. The CDR3 region has the DNA TGTGCCACCAGCAGCACTAGCGACTACGAGCAGTACTTC.

V and J are TRBV9 and TRBJ2-5; 10 bases are a match to TRBD2. There are 16 residues in the CDR3. V lost 0 bases and J lost 5; bases outside the gene matches: 7. In germline, CDR1 is SGDLS, CDR2 YYNGEE. As DNA, the CDR3 is TGTGCCAGCAGCGTAGAGTCTAGCGGGAGCGGTGAGACCCAGTACTTC. Protein product: CASSVESSGSGETQYF.

The V call is TRBV10-2, the J call TRBJ2-7, with D perhaps TRBD1 (6 bases). V gave up 5 bases and J gave up 2 bases, with 13 bases separating them. The CDR3 is made up of 14 amino acids. Per the germline V gene, CDR1 is WSHSY and CDR2 is SAAADI. The CDR3 protein is CASSSGVKTYEQYF. In DNA, the CDR3 is TGCGCCAGCAGTTCAGGGGTCAAGACCTACGAGCAGTACTTC.

Worth noting for this clone: In the same sample, other DNA sequences code for this CDR3. V and J are TRBV18 and TRBJ1-5, with 8 bases fitting TRBD1. V was clipped by 5 bases and J by 4 bases; unmatched bases: 4. There are 14 residues in the CDR3. Per germline, CDR1 KGHSH and CDR2 LQKENI. CDR3 coding DNA: TGTGCCAGCTCAGCAGGACAGGGAAATCAGCCCCAGCATTTT. It specifies CASSAGQGNQPQHF.

The rearrangement uses TRBV7-9 and TRBJ2-7; 12 bases map to TRBD2. Germline CDR1 reads SEHNR; CDR2 reads FQNEAQ (reference sequence). This CDR3 comprises 15 residues. With V trimmed by 5 bases and J by 5 bases, 7 bases remained unmatched. In nucleotides, the CDR3 is TGTGCCAGCAGCGAACCTACTAGCGGGAGGAACGAGCAGTACTTC. Protein: CASSEPTSGRNEQYF.

CDR3 residues: CASSVGGSGANVLTF. The CDR3 nucleotides are TGCGCCAGCAGCGTAGGGGGTTCTGGGGCCAACGTCCTGACTTTC. The rearrangement links TRBV5-1 to TRBJ2-6; possibly TRBD1 for D (6 bases). Germline V gene data show CDR1 as SGHRS and CDR2 as YFSETQ. Between the trimmed V and J ends, which lost 4 bases and 1 base, there was a span of 9 bases. CDR3 length: 15 amino acids.

The chain recombines TRBV19 with TRBJ2-1; D uncertain. This CDR3 contains 15 residues. Between the trimmed V and J ends, which lost 6 bases and 1 base, there was a span of 13 bases. Germline CDR1 reads LNHDA; CDR2 reads SQIVND (reference sequence). The CDR3 DNA reads as TGTGCCAGTAGCCGCGACTCGTTATCCTACAATGAGCAGTTCTTC. Its translation: CASSRDSLSYNEQFF.

The chain links TRBV28 to TRBJ2-3, with 13 bases lining up with TRBD2. Germline V gene data show CDR1 as MDHEN and CDR2 as SYDVKM. Trimming removed 9 bases from V and 4 bases from J; junction bases left unmatched: 4. The CDR3 covers 14 residues. CDR3 residues: CASQLAGGPDTQYF. The DNA for the CDR3 is TGTGCCAGTCAACTAGCGGGAGGGCCAGATACGCAGTATTTT.

The rearrangement joins TRBV9 to TRBJ2-5, with D perhaps TRBD1 (7 bases). Trimming took off 2 bases at V and 2 bases at J, with 10 bases between the two ends. From germline, CDR1 is SGDLS and CDR2 YYNGEE. The CDR3 is 14 residues long. The chain's CDR3 is CASSVTGRQETQYF. The DNA for the CDR3 is TGTGCCAGCAGCGTGACAGGGAGGCAAGAGACCCAGTACTTC. Looking up the rest from reference TRBV9 and TRBJ2-5 gives the full variable domain: DSGVTQTPKHLITATGQRVTLRCSPRSGDLSVYWYQQSLDQGLQFLIQYYNGEERAKGNILERFSAQQFPDLHSELNLSSLELGDSALYFCASSVTGRQETQYFGPGTRLLVL.

The chain couples TRBV30 to TRBJ2-3, with D possibly TRBD1 on 6 matching bases. This CDR3 is built from 15 residues. CDR1 is GTSNPN, CDR2 SVGIG, per germline (reference sequence). Trimming removed 2 bases at V and 2 bases at J, with 14 bases between. The CDR3 region has the DNA TGTGCCTGGAGTTCGCAGGGGCTCAACACAGATACGCAGTATTTT. This sequence encodes CAWSSQGLNTDTQYF.

This chain connects TRBV5-1 to TRBJ2-3, with 7 bases matching TRBD1. The germline V gene encodes CDR1 SGHRS and CDR2 YFSETQ. The junction had 11 bases not matched to a gene; V was cut back by 5 bases and J by 2 bases. CDR3 length: 16 amino acids. CDR3 residues: CASSGGRGFHTDTQYF. CDR3 bases: TGCGCCAGCAGTGGGGGCAGGGGGTTTCACACAGATACGCAGTATTTT.